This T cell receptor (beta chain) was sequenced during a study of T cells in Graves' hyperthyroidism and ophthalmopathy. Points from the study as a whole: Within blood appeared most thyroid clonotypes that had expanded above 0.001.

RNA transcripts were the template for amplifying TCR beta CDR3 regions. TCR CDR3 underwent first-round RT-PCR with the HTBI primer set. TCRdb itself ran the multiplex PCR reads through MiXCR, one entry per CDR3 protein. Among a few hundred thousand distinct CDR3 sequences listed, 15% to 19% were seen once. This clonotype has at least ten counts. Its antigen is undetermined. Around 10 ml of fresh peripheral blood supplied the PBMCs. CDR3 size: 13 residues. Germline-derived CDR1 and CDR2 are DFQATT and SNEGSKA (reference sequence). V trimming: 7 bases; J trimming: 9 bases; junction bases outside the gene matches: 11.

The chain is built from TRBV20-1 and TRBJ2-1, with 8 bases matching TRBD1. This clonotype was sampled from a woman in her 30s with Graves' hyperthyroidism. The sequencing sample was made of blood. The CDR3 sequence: CSGGATGVLEQFF. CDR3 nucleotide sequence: TGCAGTGGAGGAGCGACAGGGGTCCTTGAGCAGTTCTTC.